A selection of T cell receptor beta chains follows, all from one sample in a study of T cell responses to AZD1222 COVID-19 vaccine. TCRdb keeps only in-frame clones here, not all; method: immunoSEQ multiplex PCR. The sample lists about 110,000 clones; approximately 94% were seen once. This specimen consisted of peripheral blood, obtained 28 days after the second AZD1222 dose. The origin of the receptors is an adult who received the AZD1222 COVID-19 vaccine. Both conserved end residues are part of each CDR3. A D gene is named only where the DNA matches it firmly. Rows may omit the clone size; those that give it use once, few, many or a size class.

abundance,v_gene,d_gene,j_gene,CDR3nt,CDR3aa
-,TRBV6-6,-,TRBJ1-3,TGTGCCAGCAGTGGGTCCGCGGGCGGTTCTCCATCAGCATATTTT,CASSGSAGGSPSAYF
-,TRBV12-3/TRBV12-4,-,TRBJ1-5,TGTGCCAGCCGAAGGGGTAGCAATCAGCCCCAGCATTTT,CASRRGSNQPQHF
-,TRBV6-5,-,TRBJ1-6,TGTGCCAGCAGTTACCAGATGCCCCGGAATTCACCCCTCCACTTT,CASSYQMPRNSPLHF
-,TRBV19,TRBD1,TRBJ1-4,TGTGCCAGTAGAGTTGGGGGGACAGAGTCTAATGAAAAACTGTTTTTT,CASRVGGTESNEKLFF
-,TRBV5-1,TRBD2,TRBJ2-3,TGCGCCAGCAGCTTGGGTGGGACTAGTGGTGCAGATACGCAGTATTTT,CASSLGGTSGADTQYF
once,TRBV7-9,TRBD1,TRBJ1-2,TGTGCCAGCAGCTTGACAGGGGCTCGCGGCTACACCTTC,CASSLTGARGYTF
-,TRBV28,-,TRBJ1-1,TGTGCCAGCGATAGGGAAATGAACACTGAAGCTTTCTTT,CASDREMNTEAFF
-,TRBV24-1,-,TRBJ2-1,TGTGCCACCAGTGATTCCTATTCGGAGCAGTTCTTC,CATSDSYSEQFF
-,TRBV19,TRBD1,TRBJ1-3,TGTGCCAGTAGTATTGGGACAGGGTTCGGAAACACCATATATTTT,CASSIGTGFGNTIYF
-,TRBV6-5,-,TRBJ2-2,TGTGCCAGCAGTTACGGGAGGTCCGGGGAGCTGTTTTTT,CASSYGRSGELFF
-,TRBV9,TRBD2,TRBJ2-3,TGTGCCAGCAGCCCTAGCGGGATTAGCACAGATACGCAGTATTTT,CASSPSGISTDTQYF
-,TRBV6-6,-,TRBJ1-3,TGTGCCAGCAGCCCCCCGGACGTAAGGGGCGCCATATATTTT,CASSPPDVRGAIYF
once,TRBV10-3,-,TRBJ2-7,TGTGCCATCAGTGAAGAACTAGAAGTTTACGAGCAGTACTTC,CAISEELEVYEQYF
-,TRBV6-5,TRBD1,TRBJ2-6,TGTGCCAGCAGAAGACAGGGCTCTGGGGCCAACGTCCTGACTTTC,CASRRQGSGANVLTF
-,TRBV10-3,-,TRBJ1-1,TGTGCCATCAGTGATTCGTCTCAGGGTAGAAATGAAGCTTTCTTT,CAISDSSQGRNEAFF
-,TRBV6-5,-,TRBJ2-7,TGTGCCAGCTGGCGTGGGCAGAACTCCTACGAGCAGTACTTC,CASWRGQNSYEQYF